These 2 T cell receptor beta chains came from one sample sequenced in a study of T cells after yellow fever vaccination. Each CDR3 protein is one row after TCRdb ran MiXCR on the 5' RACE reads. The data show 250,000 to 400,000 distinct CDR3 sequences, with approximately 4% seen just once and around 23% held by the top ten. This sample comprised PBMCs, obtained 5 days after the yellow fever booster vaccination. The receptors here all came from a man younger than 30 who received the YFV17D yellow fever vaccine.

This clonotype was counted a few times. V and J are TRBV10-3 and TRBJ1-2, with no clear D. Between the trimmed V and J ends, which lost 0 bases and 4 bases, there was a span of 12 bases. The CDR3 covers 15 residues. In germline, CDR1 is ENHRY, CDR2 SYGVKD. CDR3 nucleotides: TGTGCCATCAGTGAGTCAACAGTCCTCACCTATGGCTACACCTTC. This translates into CAISESTVLTYGYTF.

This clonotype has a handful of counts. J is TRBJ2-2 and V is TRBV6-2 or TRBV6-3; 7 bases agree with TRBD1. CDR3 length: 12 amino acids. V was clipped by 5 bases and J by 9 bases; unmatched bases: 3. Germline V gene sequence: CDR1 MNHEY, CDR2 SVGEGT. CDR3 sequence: CASSRQGWELFF. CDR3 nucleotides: TGTGCCAGCAGTCGACAGGGCTGGGAGCTGTTTTTT.